This T cell receptor beta chain was captured by sequencing in a study of T cell responses to AZD1222 COVID-19 vaccine. The protocol was immunoSEQ multiplex PCR, while the TCRdb copy is restricted to in-frame clones and leaves out a portion. The sample yields 200,000 or so clones, 94% seen once. Trimming cost V 0 bases and J 5 bases; bases outside gene matches: 6. CDR3 length: 15 residues. Germline values: CDR1 SGHVS, CDR2 FNYEAQ. Study-wide results and limits: Spike-wide coverage was observed for vaccine-associated CD4 TCRs, with dominant responses at 160-218 and 743-854.

A note on this clone: Its antigen is as yet unknown.

This specimen was peripheral blood, taken on day 0 of AZD1222 vaccination. The chain links TRBV7-6 to TRBJ2-7; 8 nucleotides line up with TRBD2. This receptor was identified in an adult in good health. CDR3 sequence: CASSLAERETHEQYF. The CDR3, as DNA: TGTGCCAGCAGCTTAGCTGAGCGGGAGACCCACGAGCAGTACTTC.